This T cell receptor (beta chain) comes out of a study of cytomegalovirus exposure and HLA in healthy donors. Study context: Among several hundred genotyped donors, around 82% fell in the Caucasian-associated ancestry cluster. Study-level results: Most CMV-associated TCR beta chains were later found to appear HLA-restricted.

Amplification used 60 Vbeta primers and 13 Jbeta primers. Repertoires were generated with immunoSEQ multiplex PCR, while TCRdb's copy carries only in-frame clones and drops some. The sample holds some 200,000 clones, roughly four fifths seen once. As concerns this clone: Its antigen is unknown.

The CDR3 loop spans 15 amino acids. Germline V gene data show CDR1 as MDHEN and CDR2 as SYDVKM. V was shortened by 3 bases and J by 0 bases, with 10 bases between the two germline ends. Sequencing was done on a sample of PBMCs. The genes are TRBV28 and TRBJ2-3; D is uncertain. The TCR was taken from a woman aged 18-35 years in good health and CMV-seronegative. The CDR3 protein is CASSFLSSSTDTQYF. Here the CDR3 DNA reads TGTGCCAGCAGTTTCCTCAGTTCTAGCACAGATACGCAGTATTTT.